This T cell receptor (beta chain) appears in the sequencing data of a study of T cells in Graves' hyperthyroidism and ophthalmopathy (dated by TCRdb to 2018 to 2020). A note on the overall study: Peripheral blood samples were taken at initial diagnosis, before any treatment was given. A discovery cohort of about a hundred patients, fewer than 50 with Graves' ophthalmopathy and 55 to 60 with stable Graves' hyperthyroidism, was used to find distinguishing TCR V-J signatures. Prospective prediction of ophthalmopathy was tested in an independent validation cohort of approximately 19 hyperthyroidism patients and 17 patients who later progressed to ophthalmopathy. The 75 to 100 discovery patients were randomly split 7:3 into training and test sets. In more than 5 Graves' hyperthyroidism patients, the study also compared T-cell repertoires from thyroid tissue with T-cell repertoires from blood. Once sampling was done, hyperthyroidism patients were given methimazole at a starting dose of 30 mg daily, whereas ophthalmopathy patients were given high-dose intravenous methylprednisolone. The paper describes TCR Vbeta CDR3 sequencing of about 140 peripheral blood samples, made up of 43 ophthalmopathy patients, roughly 72 hyperthyroidism patients and roughly 17 progressor patients. Summary of the overall study and its limitations: Most expanded thyroid clonotypes (frequency above 0.001) were also detected in blood, a finding suggesting that blood repertoires may reflect thyroid immune responses. In validation, the model predicted progression to ophthalmopathy with roughly 70% sensitivity and about 73% specificity, a median of about six months before onset. In cross-validation, a model built on a 13 V-J signature told ophthalmopathy apart from stable hyperthyroidism with about 90% sensitivity and roughly 81% specificity, and in testing the same model reached 80%/75%. No statistical method was used to set the sample size in advance, and investigators knew the group allocation.

This clonotype was detected ten times or more. There is no known antigen for this receptor. No base qualities exist here, and no much larger clone lies one base off it. The CDR3, cysteine through phenylalanine, is 16 amino acids long. Of all the DNA, just the CDR3 is kept, 48 bases in frame from base 1. Germline trimming: 0 bases from V, 6 bases from J; junction bases outside gene matches: 3. CDR1 and CDR2 (MNHEY, SMNVEV) derive from the germline V gene (reference sequence). Ophthalmopathy patients had moderately to severely active disease, Clinical Activity Score of at least 3, NOSPECS grade of at least 4, and duration under 3 months. The study excluded patients with uncontrolled infections, other autoimmune diseases, pregnancy or lactation. Diagnoses were established on the basis of clinical symptoms, serum thyroxine and TRAb, thyroid ultrasound, and orbital computed tomography. Ficoll-Paque density gradient centrifugation was used to isolate PBMCs from about 9.4 ml of fresh peripheral blood. Total RNA was extracted using Trizol reagent, and RNA quality was assessed on an Agilent 2100 Bioanalyzer.

TCR beta CDR3 regions were amplified from RNA transcripts. A first-round RT-PCR of the TCR CDR3 used the HTBI primer set with the Qiagen OneStep RT-PCR kit. A second multiplex PCR round built the libraries, followed by size selection and purification. Sequencing of the libraries was done on an Illumina HiSeq2000 using paired-end 100 bp reads. In the source study's methods: SOAPnuke was used to process the raw data, throwing out any read that contained adapters or uncalled bases, had a mean Phred below 15, or lacked an exact constant-primer or identifier match. High-quality paired reads were merged using COPE v1.2.5, and each unique nucleotide sequence was defined as a clonotype. Clonotypes were aligned to IMGT TRBV, TRBD and TRBJ reference segments using MiTCR v1.1. Analysis was restricted to V-J combinations with a frequency above 0.0001, which covered over 98% of repertoires. A TCS score was defined as the ratio of F50 (clonal expansion) to E x V (chaos), with BLOSUM62-based TCRdist applied between CDR3 peptides within each V-J. Welch's t-statistics and random forest reduced roughly 500 V-J features to fewer than 15, which were used in a naive Bayes classifier (R e1071). TCRdb itself trimmed the public reads at Q25 with fastp, ran MiXCR and retained productive beta chains. All rows with the same CDR3 protein become a single entry with the most common DNA and genes. TCRdb, not the original authors, processed these V and J calls. This sample has under 400,000 distinct CDR3 sequences in its table, and roughly 15% of those were observed once. The ten top clones hold roughly a fifth of the sample.

The specimen sequenced was blood. This TCR was recovered from an older woman with Graves' ophthalmopathy. The sequence links TRBV27 to TRBJ2-2; TRBD1 fits 11 bases in the junction. The CDR3 sequence is CASSLSGQGAAGELFF. The DNA sequence is TGTGCCAGCAGTTTATCTGGACAGGGGGCCGCCGGGGAGCTGTTTTTT.